This T cell receptor (beta chain) was sequenced in a study of blood T cell repertoires in COVID-19. Study-level information: Researchers got acute and convalescent COVID-19 samples from the United States, Italy and Spain.

The CDR3 consists of 16 residues. Germline trimming cut 5 bases from V and 0 bases from J; bases unmatched to any gene: 3. Germline CDR1 is WSHSY and CDR2 is SAAADI. The assay was immunoSEQ multiplex PCR, and TCRdb's table has in-frame clones only and misses some. Of over 250,000 clones in the sample, just under 90% were seen once. The sample consisted of PBMCs or T cells enriched from blood (not recorded which). This receptor was obtained from a woman aged 60-75 years who had recovered from COVID-19. The chain links TRBV10-2 to TRBJ2-1; 11 positions agree with TRBD2. The CDR3: CASSLSGRASYNEQFF. The CDR3 region has the DNA TGCGCCAGCAGTCTTAGCGGGAGGGCCTCCTACAATGAGCAGTTCTTC.